The clone carrying this T cell receptor beta chain was picked up many times. The data were taken from a study of blood T cells in healthy people across ages. Primed by a sample-barcoded 5' primer and a J-beta primer mix, a second PCR proceeded for roughly 6 to 12 cycles. Each cDNA molecule was tagged by a template-switch adaptor that had 12 random nucleotides. MiXCR, applied by TCRdb to the 5' RACE reads, yields one record per CDR3 protein. The table has some 1,000,000 distinct CDR3 sequences, roughly 24% seen once; the top ten hold 0.65% to 0.95%. Total RNA extracted from each sample amounted to at least 5.5 micrograms. The CDR3 is 13 residues long. CDR1 is SQVTM, CDR2 ANQGSEA, per germline. Trimming stripped 6 bases from V and 3 bases from J, with 11 bases between. These data were also reused for a study on T cells of mothers and their children. That report notes: Slightly, though not significantly, more overlap was seen in related than in unrelated mother-child pairs.

This receptor was identified in a girl aged 2 to 9 in good health. This chain connects TRBV29-1 to TRBJ2-2, with D perhaps given as TRBD1 or TRBD2 (5 bases each). Sequenced: blood. CDR3 nucleotides: TGCAGCGTCGTGAGGGGAGACACCGGGGAGCTGTTTTTT. Translation: CSVVRGDTGELFF.